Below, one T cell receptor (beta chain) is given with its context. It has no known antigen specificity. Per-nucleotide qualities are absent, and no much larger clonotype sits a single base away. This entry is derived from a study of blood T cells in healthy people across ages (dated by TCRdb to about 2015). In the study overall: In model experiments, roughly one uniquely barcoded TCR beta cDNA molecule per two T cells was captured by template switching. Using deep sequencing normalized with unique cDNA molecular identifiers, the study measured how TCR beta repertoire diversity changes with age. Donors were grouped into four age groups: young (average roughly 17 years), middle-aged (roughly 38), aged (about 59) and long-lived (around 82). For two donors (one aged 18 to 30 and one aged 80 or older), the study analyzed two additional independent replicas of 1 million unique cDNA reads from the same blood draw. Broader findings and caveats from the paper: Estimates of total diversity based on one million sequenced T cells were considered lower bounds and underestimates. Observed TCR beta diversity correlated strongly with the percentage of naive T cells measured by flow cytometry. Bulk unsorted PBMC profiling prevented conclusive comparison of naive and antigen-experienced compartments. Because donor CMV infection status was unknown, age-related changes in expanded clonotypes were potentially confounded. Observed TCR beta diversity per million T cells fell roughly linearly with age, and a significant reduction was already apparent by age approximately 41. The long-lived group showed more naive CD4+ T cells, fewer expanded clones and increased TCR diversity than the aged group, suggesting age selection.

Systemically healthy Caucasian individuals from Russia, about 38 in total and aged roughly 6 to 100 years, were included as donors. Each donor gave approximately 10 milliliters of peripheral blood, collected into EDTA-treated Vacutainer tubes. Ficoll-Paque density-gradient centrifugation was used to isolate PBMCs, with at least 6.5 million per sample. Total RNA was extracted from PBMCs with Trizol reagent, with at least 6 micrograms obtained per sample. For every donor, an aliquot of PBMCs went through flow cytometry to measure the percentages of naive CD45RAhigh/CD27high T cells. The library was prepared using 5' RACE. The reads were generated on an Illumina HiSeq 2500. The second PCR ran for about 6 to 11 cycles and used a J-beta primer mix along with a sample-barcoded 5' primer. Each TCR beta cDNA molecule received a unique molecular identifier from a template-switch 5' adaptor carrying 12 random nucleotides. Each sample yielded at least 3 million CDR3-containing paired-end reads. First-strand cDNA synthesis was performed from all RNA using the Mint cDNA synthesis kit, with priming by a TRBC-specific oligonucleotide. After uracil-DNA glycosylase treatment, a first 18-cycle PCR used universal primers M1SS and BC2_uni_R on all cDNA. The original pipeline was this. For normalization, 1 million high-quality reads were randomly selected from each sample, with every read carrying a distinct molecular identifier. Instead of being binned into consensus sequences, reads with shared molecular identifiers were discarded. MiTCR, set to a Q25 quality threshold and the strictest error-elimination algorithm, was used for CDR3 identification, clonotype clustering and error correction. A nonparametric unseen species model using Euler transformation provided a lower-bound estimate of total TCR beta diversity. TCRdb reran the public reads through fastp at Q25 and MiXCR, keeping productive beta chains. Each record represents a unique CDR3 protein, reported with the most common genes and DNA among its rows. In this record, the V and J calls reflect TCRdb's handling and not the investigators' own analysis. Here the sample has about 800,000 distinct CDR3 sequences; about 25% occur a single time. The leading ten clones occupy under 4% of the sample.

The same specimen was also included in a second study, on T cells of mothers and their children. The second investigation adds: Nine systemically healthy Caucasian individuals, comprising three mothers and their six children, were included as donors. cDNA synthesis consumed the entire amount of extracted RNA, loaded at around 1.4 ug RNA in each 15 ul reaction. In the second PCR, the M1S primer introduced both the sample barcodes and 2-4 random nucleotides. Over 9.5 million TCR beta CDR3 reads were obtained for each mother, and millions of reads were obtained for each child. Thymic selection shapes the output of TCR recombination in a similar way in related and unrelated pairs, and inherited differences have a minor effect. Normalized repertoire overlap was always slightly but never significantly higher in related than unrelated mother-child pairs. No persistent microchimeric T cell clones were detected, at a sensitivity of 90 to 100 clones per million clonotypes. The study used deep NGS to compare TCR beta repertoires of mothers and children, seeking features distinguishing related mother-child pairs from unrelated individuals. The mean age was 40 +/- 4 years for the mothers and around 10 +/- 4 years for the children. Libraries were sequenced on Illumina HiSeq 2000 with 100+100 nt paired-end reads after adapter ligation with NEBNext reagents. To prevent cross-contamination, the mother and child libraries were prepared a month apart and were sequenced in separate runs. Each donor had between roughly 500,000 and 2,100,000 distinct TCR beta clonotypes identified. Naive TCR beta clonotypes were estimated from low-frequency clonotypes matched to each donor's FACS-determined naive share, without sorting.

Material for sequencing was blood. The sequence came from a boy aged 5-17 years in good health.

The CDR3 in this case is CASSPRDPGYADTQYF. The DNA sequence reads TGTGCCAGCAGTCCCCGGGATCCTGGGTATGCAGATACGCAGTATTTT. The chain joins TRBV12-3 or TRBV12-4 to TRBJ2-3, with TRBD2 as a weak D call on 5 bases. Inclusive of the bounding cysteine and phenylalanine, the CDR3 is 16 residues long. Just the 48-base CDR3 DNA is kept, in frame starting at base 1. At the junction V is shortened by 5 bases and J by 4 bases, with 19 bases in between.